This T cell receptor (beta chain) was profiled in a study of Ad26.COV2.S vaccination and SARS-CoV-2 variants (dated by TCRdb to the early 2020s). Regarding the research as a whole: Donors in the vaccine arm were drawn from COV1001, a phase I-IIa trial of Ad26.COV2.S in healthy adults that was multicentre, randomized, double-blind and placebo-controlled. Ad26.COV2.S was administered intramuscularly at a dose of 5x10^10 or 1x10^11 viral particles, either as one shot or as two shots given 56 days apart. The specificity and breadth of SARS-CoV-2-reactive T cell receptors after Ad26.COV2.S vaccination were assessed by TCRbeta repertoire sequencing. A total of around 32 samples were included in the TCR-sequenced set, comprising roughly 19 Ad26.COV2.S vaccine recipients, 5 placebo recipients and 8 SARS-CoV-2 convalescent individuals. Trial participants were randomized into five groups of five, in which low-dose or high-dose Ad26.COV2.S was given once or twice, or placebo was given on both occasions. Throughout the experiments and outcome assessment, investigators stayed blinded to trial group allocation. The study at large found these results: The authors noted that total T cell responses may have been underestimated by the TCR breadth and depth analyses. The study was not powered to compare responses between vaccine doses or regimens. Vaccine and placebo recipients had similar non-spike TCR breadth, a finding consistent with the vaccine containing only spike. After vaccination, substantial breadth of spike-specific CD8+ and CD4+ T cell responses was reported. Higher spike-specific TCR breadth was observed in Ad26.COV2.S recipients than in placebo recipients (P = 0.0014).

Spanning cysteine to phenylalanine, the CDR3 consists of 15 amino acids. The retained sequence is limited to the CDR3, 45 bases, with the frame set at the first base. At the junction V is shortened by 5 bases and J by 4 bases; bases outside the gene matches: 5. For CDR1 and CDR2, the germline V gene lists MNHEY and SVGAGI. Details on this clone: Its antigen target is currently unknown. Base qualities are not at hand, and no much larger clone is one base apart.

The treatment or condition label of this sample denotes: 19 received Ad26.COV2.S at low or high dose, single or two shots; 5 received placebo; per-sample allocation not given. Repertoires of vaccine and placebo recipients were sequenced from samples taken on day 63 after the first injection. Cohort 1b enrolled 20 to 30 adults aged 18-55 years at a single site in Boston, USA, between 29 July and 7 August 2020. As a vaccine, Ad26.COV2.S was a replication-incompetent adenovirus type 26 vector that expressed a prefusion-stabilized SARS-CoV-2 spike protein derived from the original Wuhan strain. TCRbeta CDR3 regions were sequenced with the immunoSEQ Assay. After extraction, genomic DNA underwent amplification by bias-controlled multiplex PCR, followed by high-throughput sequencing. Turning to the authors' computational methods: To quantify the absolute abundance of every unique TCRbeta CDR3 region, sequences were collapsed and filtered. T cell fraction was estimated by normalizing TCRbeta template counts to usable DNA, with usable DNA measured through amplification of reference genes found in all nucleated cells. Repertoire TCRs were annotated as SARS-CoV-2-specific by exact matching of V gene, CDR3 amino acid sequence and J gene to a known reactive TCR set. The reference SARS-CoV-2 TCR set was derived from MIRA and filtered for enrichment in COVID-19-positive ImmuneCODE repertoires, a step that removed public or cross-reactive TCRs. Based on the MIRA antigens, annotated TCRs were further analysed at the level of specific ORF or position within ORF. Depth was the summed frequency of annotated unique rearrangements, while breadth was defined as annotated unique rearrangements over total unique productive rearrangements. Group comparisons of TCR breadth used two-sided Wilcoxon rank-sum tests. TCRdb mirrors the immuneACCESS table, restricted to in-frame sequences. Some clones are absent from its copies; in checked studies, under half trace to an unresolved V gene, and the reason for the others is unknown. V, J and clone size derive from that table, while D and trimming were established from the DNA sequence. This sample lists about 410,000 clones; around 92% were detected once. The biggest ten clones account for about 1.7% of the sample.

The chain is made from TRBV6-5 and TRBJ2-1; TRBD1 lines up with 10 middle nucleotides. The sequencing here drew on peripheral blood, taken in a trial of Ad26.COV2.S vaccine versus placebo. This receptor was obtained from a person between 18 and 65 years old who received the Ad26.COV2.S COVID-19 vaccine or a placebo. The CDR3 amino acid sequence is: CASSRQGAGYNEQFF. The DNA reads TGTGCCAGCAGTAGACAGGGGGCGGGTTACAATGAGCAGTTCTTC.